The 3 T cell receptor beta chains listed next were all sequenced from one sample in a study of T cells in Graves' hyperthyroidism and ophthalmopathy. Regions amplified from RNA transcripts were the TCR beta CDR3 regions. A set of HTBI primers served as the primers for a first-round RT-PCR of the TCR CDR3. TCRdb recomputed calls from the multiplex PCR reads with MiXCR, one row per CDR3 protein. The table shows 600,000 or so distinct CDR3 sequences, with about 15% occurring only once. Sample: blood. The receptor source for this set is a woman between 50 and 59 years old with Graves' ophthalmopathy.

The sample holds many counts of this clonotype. The CDR3 DNA reads TGTGCCAGCAGTTACTCGAACCCCGGAGGGGCCAAAAACATTCAGTACTTC. It yields the protein CASSYSNPGGAKNIQYF. The chain couples TRBV6-2 or TRBV6-3 to TRBJ2-4; TRBD2 is a possible D gene (6 bases). The CDR3 loop spans 17 amino acids. CDR1 is MNHEY and CDR2 is SVGEGT in the germline V gene. Trimming left V 0 bases short and J 1 base short, with 13 bases between.

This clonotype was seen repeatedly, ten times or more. CDR3 DNA: TGTGCCAGCAGTTACGTCACAGGGGGAAATGGCTACACCTTC. Amino acid sequence: CASSYVTGGNGYTF. The gene calls are TRBV6-6 and TRBJ1-2; 8 nucleotides match TRBD1. Per germline, CDR1 MNHNY and CDR2 SVGAGI (reference sequence). The CDR3 sequence is 14 residues long. The trim removed 2 bases at V and 6 bases at J, leaving 5 bases unmatched.

CDR3: CASSGGLAAVGEQFF. Written as DNA, the CDR3 is TGTGCCAGCAGCGGGGGACTAGCGGCCGTCGGGGAGCAGTTCTTC. V usage is TRBV9 and J usage is TRBJ2-1, with 11 bases aligning to TRBD2. The CDR3 extends over 15 amino acids. In germline, CDR1 is SGDLS, CDR2 YYNGEE. The V and J ends lost 3 bases and 10 bases, in that order; junction bases with no gene match: 9.